The 13 T cell receptor beta chains below come from one sample, sequenced in a study of T cell responses to AZD1222 COVID-19 vaccine. TCRdb's copy holds only in-frame clones and misses some; the assay was immunoSEQ multiplex PCR. There are more than 85,000 clones in the sample; approximately 83% occur only once, and 7.9% lies in the top ten. The sample in question was peripheral blood, obtained on day 0 of AZD1222 vaccination. Source of these receptors: an adult in good health.

The genes are TRBV28 and TRBJ1-2; D is perhaps TRBD1 (6 bases). Germline CDR1 MDHEN, CDR2 SYDVKM. This CDR3 spans 13 amino acids. Trimming shortened V by 8 bases and J by 1 base, and 11 bases separated the two germline ends. CDR3 DNA: TGTGCCAGCCCGGGACACATTAACTATGGCTACACCTTC. This translates into CASPGHINYGYTF.

The genes are TRBV28 and TRBJ2-7; 10 nucleotides line up with TRBD2. The CDR3 consists of 15 residues. In germline, CDR1 is MDHEN, CDR2 SYDVKM. V was clipped by 3 bases and J by 4 bases; unmatched bases: 6. CDR3 sequence: CASSFSSSGSYEQYF. The CDR3 DNA reads as TGTGCCAGCAGTTTTAGTTCTAGCGGGAGTTACGAGCAGTACTTC.

This clone turned up a few times. V usage is TRBV3-1 (or the pseudogene TRBV3-2) and J usage is TRBJ2-5; 7 nucleotides match TRBD2. Per the germline V gene, CDR1 is LGHDT and CDR2 is YNNKEL (reference sequence). The CDR3 loop spans 13 amino acids. V gave up 2 bases and J gave up 5 bases; unmatched junction bases: 2. CDR3 sequence: CASSQTSEETQYF. CDR3 nucleotide sequence: TGTGCCAGCAGCCAAACTAGCGAGGAGACCCAGTACTTC.

V and J are TRBV4-2 and TRBJ1-1, with 9 bases that match TRBD1. J was trimmed by 3 bases and V by 6 bases; bases with no gene match: 11. CDR1 LGHNA and CDR2 YNFKEQ come from the germline V gene. This CDR3 region has 16 residues. The CDR3 nucleotides read TGTGCCAGCAGACCAAACCGGGACAGGGTGGACACTGAAGCTTTCTTT. Its protein product is CASRPNRDRVDTEAFF.

The chain uses TRBV5-1 and TRBJ2-3; 9 bases are shared with TRBD2. Germline V CDR1 and CDR2: SGHRS, YFSETQ. V lost 1 base and J lost 4; bases outside the gene matches: 10. CDR3 length equals 17 residues. CDR3 in DNA: TGCGCCAGCAGCTTGTTTGGTAGCGGGAGATGGGCAGATACGCAGTATTTT. Protein: CASSLFGSGRWADTQYF.

This clone was seen only once. The gene calls are TRBV28 and TRBJ1-4; no firm D call. The CDR3 is 15 amino acids. The V gene's germline CDR1 is MDHEN and CDR2 SYDVKM. The V gene lost 7 bases and the J gene lost 0 bases, with 12 bases spanning the gap. CDR3: CASTIETTTNEKLFF. CDR3 sequence (DNA): TGTGCCAGCACCATCGAGACAACAACTAATGAAAAACTGTTTTTT.

This clone was detected only a few times. The chain links TRBV5-1 to TRBJ2-7, with D perhaps TRBD2 (5 bases). Germline values: CDR1 SGHRS, CDR2 YFSETQ. This CDR3 contains 14 residues. Trimming took 4 bases from V and 5 from J, leaving 16 bases between them. The CDR3 region is CASSQASQENEQYF. DNA of the CDR3: TGCGCCAGCAGCCAAGCTAGCCAGGAGAACGAGCAGTACTTC.

This chain joins TRBV7-6 and TRBJ1-1, with a weak D call TRBD1 (6 bases). There are 15 residues in the CDR3. V lost 2 bases to trimming and J lost 3 bases, with 13 bases between them. Germline assignment: CDR1 SGHVS and CDR2 FNYEAQ. The CDR3 DNA reads TGTGCCAGCAGCTTAAGGGCAGGGGTTGACACTGAAGCTTTCTTT. The encoded protein is CASSLRAGVDTEAFF. Looking up the rest from reference TRBV7-6 and TRBJ1-1 gives the full variable domain: GAGVSQSPRYKVTKRGQDVALRCDPISGHVSLYWYRQALGQGPEFLTYFNYEAQQDKSGLPNDRFSAERPEGSISTLTIQRTEQRDSAMYRCASSLRAGVDTEAFFGQGTRLTVV.

The chain joins TRBV5-1 to TRBJ1-4, with 10 nucleotides matching TRBD1. The junction had 4 bases not matched to a gene; V was cut back by 0 bases and J by 5 bases. Germline V gene lookup returns CDR1 SGHRS and CDR2 YFSETQ. This CDR3 has 16 residues. The CDR3 nucleotides are TGCGCCAGCAGCTTGGGATCGGGACAGGGGAATGAAAAACTGTTTTTT. It specifies CASSLGSGQGNEKLFF.

In its sample, this clone was seen once. CDR3 protein: CASSHGGGNEQFF. CDR3 DNA: TGTGCCAGCAGCCATGGCGGGGGTAATGAGCAGTTCTTC. This rearrangement joins TRBV28 to TRBJ2-1, with 7 bases identical to TRBD2. V lost 6 bases and J lost 7; bases outside the gene matches: 6. The germline CDR1 and CDR2 sequences are MDHEN and SYDVKM. The CDR3 is 13 amino acids.

This sequence joins TRBV6-1 and TRBJ1-3; D not resolved. Germline lookup yields CDR1 MNHNS and CDR2 SASEGT. The CDR3 sequence is 15 residues long. The V and J ends lost 2 bases and 1 base respectively, with 9 bases between them. This CDR3 is CASSETRGSGNTIYF. CDR3 in DNA: TGTGCCAGCAGTGAAACTCGAGGGTCTGGAAACACCATATATTTT.

The rearrangement links TRBV19 to TRBJ1-6; 7 nucleotides align to TRBD1. This CDR3 is 14 amino acids long. V gave up 4 bases and J gave up 6 bases; unmatched junction bases: 3. Germline loops: CDR1 LNHDA, CDR2 SQIVND (reference sequence). CDR3: CASSTGTVNSPLHF. Here the CDR3 DNA reads TGTGCCAGTAGTACCGGGACAGTTAATTCACCCCTCCACTTT.

The chain links TRBV19 to TRBJ2-1, with D perhaps TRBD1 (7 bases). The germline V gene encodes CDR1 LNHDA and CDR2 SQIVND (reference sequence). V lost 4 bases and J lost 7, with 17 bases in between. CDR3 length: 15 amino acids. CDR3 nucleotide sequence: TGTGCCAGTAGTACTCGACAGGGCCGGGGGAATGAGCAGTTCTTC. Translated: CASSTRQGRGNEQFF.